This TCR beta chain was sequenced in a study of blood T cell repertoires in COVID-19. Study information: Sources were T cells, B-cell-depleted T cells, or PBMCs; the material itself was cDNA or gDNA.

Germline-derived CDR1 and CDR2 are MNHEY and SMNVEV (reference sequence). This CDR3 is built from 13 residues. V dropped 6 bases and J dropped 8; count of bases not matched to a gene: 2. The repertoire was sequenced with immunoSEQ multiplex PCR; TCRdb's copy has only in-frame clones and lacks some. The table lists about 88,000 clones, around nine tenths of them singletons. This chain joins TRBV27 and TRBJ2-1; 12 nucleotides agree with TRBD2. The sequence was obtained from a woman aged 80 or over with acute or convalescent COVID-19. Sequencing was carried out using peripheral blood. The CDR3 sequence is CASRASGRDEQFF. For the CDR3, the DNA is TGTGCCAGCAGGGCTAGCGGGAGGGATGAGCAGTTCTTC.